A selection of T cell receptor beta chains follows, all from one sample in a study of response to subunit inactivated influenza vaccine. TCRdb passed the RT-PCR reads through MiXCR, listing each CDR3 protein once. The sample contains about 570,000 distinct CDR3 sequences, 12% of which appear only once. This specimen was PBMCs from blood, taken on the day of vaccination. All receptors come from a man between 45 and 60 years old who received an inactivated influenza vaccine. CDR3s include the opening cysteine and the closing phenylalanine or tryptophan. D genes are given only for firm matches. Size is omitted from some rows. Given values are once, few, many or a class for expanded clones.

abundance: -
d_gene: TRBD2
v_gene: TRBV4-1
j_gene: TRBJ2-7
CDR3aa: CASSHPPTSGEQYF
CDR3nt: TGCGCCAGCAGCCATCCGCCGACTAGCGGAGAGCAGTACTTC

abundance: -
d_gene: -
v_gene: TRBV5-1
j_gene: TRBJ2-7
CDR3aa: CASSHYQGEQYF
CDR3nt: TGCGCCAGCAGCCATTACCAGGGCGAGCAGTACTTC

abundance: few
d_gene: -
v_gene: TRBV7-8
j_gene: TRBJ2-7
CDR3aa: CASSSLARHEQYF
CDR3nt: TGTGCCAGCAGCTCCCTTGCCCGGCACGAGCAGTACTTC

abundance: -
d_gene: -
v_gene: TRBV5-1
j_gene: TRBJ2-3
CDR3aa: CASSFAKTRGSTDTQYF
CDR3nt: TGCGCCAGCAGTTTTGCCAAGACTCGCGGGAGCACAGATACGCAGTATTTT

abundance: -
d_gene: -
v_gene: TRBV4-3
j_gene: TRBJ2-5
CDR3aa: CASSQDTGETQYF
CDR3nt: TGCGCCAGCAGCCAAGATACGGGAGAGACCCAGTACTTC

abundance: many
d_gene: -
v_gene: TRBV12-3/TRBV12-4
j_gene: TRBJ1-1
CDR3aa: CASTITGTAAFF
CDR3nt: TGTGCCAGCACCATAACAGGAACCGCAGCTTTCTTT

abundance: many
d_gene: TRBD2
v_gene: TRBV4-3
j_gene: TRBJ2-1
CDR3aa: CASSQVPGGEQFF
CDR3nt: TGCGCCAGCAGCCAAGTCCCCGGGGGGGAGCAGTTCTTC

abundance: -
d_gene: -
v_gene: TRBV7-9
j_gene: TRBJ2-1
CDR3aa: CASSPFAGNVGEQFF
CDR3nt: TGTGCCAGCAGCCCTTTTGCGGGGAACGTGGGTGAGCAGTTCTTC

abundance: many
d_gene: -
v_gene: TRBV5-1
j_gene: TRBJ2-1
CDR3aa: CASSRGNSNSYNEQFF
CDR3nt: TGCGCCAGCAGCCGGGGAAATTCCAACTCCTACAATGAGCAGTTCTTC

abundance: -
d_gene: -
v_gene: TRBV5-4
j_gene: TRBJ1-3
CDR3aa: CATFFYTGNTIYF
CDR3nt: TGTGCCACCTTCTTCTACACTGGAAACACCATATATTTT

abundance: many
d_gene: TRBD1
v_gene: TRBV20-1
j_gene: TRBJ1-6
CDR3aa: CSARDRGSPLHF
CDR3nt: TGCAGTGCTAGAGACAGGGGGTCACCCCTCCACTTT

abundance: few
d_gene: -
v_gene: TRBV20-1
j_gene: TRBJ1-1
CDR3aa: CSGKFGTEAFF
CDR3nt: TGCAGTGGCAAGTTTGGGACTGAAGCTTTCTTT

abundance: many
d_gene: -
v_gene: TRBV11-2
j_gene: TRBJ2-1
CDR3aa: CASSNRENPYNEQFF
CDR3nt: TGTGCCAGCAGCAATCGGGAGAACCCCTACAATGAGCAGTTCTTC

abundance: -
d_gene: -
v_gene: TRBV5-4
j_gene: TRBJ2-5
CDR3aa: CASSRLDSAFQETQYF
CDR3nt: TGTGCCAGCAGCCGTTTGGACAGCGCGTTTCAAGAGACCCAGTACTTC

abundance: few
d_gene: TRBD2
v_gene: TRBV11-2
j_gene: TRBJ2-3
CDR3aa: CASSLVSLAGADTQYF
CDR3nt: TGTGCCAGCAGCTTAGTTTCACTAGCGGGAGCAGATACGCAGTATTTT

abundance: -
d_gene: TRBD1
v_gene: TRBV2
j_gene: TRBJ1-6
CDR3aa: CASMIRGLKDNSPLHF
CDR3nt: TGTGCCAGCATGATCAGGGGGCTAAAGGATAATTCACCCCTCCACTTT

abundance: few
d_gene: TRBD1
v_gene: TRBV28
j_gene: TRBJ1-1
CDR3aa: CASSAQDRANAEAFF
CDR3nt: TGTGCCAGCAGCGCCCAGGACAGGGCAAACGCTGAAGCTTTCTTT

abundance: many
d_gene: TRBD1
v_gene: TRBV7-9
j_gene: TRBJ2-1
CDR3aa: CASSLPGQGRMFF
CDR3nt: TGTGCCAGCAGCCTACCGGGACAGGGGCGAATGTTCTTC

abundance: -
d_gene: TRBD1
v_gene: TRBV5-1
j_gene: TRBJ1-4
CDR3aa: CASSAGQGTEKLFF
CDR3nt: TGCGCCAGCAGCGCCGGACAGGGTACTGAAAAACTGTTTTTT

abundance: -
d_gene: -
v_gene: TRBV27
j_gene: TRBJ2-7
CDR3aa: CASSLSIGGISDEQYF
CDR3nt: TGTGCCAGCAGTTTATCGATAGGGGGGATATCGGACGAGCAGTACTTC

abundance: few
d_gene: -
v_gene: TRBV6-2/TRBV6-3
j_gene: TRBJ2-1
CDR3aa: CASSYSASGLARTNEQFF
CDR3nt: TGTGCCAGCAGTTACTCGGCCTCTGGGCTAGCGCGCACTAATGAGCAGTTCTTC

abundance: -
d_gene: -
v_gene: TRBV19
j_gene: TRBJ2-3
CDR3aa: CASSINRNTDTQYF
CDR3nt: TGTGCCAGTAGTATAAACAGAAACACAGATACGCAGTATTTT

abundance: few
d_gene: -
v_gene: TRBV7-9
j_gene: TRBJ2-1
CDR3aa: CASIEGGNEQFF
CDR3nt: TGTGCCAGCATCGAGGGGGGCAATGAGCAGTTCTTC

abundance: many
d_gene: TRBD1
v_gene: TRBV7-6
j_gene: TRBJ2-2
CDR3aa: CASSLEGGSNTGELFF
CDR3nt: TGTGCCAGCAGCTTAGAAGGGGGCTCGAACACCGGGGAGCTGTTTTTT

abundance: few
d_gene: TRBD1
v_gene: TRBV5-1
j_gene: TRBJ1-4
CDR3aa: CASSLTGTGYEKLFF
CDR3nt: TGCGCCAGCAGCTTGACCGGGACAGGGTATGAAAAACTGTTTTTT

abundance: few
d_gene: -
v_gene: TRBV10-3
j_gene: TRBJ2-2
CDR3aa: CAISGETGELFF
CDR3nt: TGTGCCATATCTGGGGAGACCGGGGAGCTGTTTTTT

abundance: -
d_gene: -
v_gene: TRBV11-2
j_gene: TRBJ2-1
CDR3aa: CASSLGMLSSYNEQFF
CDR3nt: TGTGCCAGCAGCTTAGGTATGCTCAGCTCCTACAATGAGCAGTTCTTC

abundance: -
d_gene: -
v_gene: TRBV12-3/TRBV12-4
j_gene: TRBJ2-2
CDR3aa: CASSLRGPANTGELFF
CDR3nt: TGTGCCAGCAGCCTCAGGGGCCCCGCGAACACCGGGGAGCTGTTTTTT

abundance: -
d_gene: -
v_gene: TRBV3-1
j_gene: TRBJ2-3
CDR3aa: CASSHFRVDTQYF
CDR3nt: TGTGCCAGCAGCCACTTCAGGGTAGATACGCAGTATTTT

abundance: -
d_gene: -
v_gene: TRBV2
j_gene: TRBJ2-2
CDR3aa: CASSEPVGRGGELFF
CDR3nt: TGTGCCAGCAGTGAGCCCGTTGGGCGGGGCGGGGAGCTGTTTTTT

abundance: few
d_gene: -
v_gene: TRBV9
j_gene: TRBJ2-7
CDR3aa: CASSVAPDSYEQYF
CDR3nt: TGTGCCAGCAGCGTAGCTCCGGACTCCTACGAGCAGTACTTC

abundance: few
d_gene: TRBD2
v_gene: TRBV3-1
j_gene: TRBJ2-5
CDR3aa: CASSRLGRIQETQYF
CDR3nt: TGTGCCAGCAGCCGCCTCGGGAGGATACAAGAGACCCAGTACTTC

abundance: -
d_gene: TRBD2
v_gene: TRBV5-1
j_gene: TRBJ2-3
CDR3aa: CASSLKSGGPDTQYF
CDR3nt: TGCGCCAGCAGCTTGAAGAGCGGGGGGCCAGATACGCAGTATTTT

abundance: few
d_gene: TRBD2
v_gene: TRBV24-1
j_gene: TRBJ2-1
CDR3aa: CATSGLAGGQSEQFF
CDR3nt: TGTGCCACCAGCGGACTAGCGGGGGGGCAAAGTGAGCAGTTCTTC

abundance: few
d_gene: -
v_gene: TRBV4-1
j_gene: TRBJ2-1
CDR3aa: CASSQEASAGYNEQFF
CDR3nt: TGCGCCAGCAGCCAAGAGGCTAGCGCGGGTTACAATGAGCAGTTCTTC

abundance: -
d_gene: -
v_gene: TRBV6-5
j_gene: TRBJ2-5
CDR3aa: CASTRGETQYF
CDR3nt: TGTGCCAGCACGAGGGGGGAGACCCAGTACTTC

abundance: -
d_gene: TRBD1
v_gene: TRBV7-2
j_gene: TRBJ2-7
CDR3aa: CASSPGQGPFYEQYF
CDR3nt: TGTGCCAGCAGCCCCGGACAGGGACCTTTCTACGAGCAGTACTTC

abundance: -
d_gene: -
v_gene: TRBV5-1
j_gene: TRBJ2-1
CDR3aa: CASSGGSISSYNEQFF
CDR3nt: TGCGCCAGCAGCGGGGGGTCGATAAGCTCCTACAATGAGCAGTTCTTC

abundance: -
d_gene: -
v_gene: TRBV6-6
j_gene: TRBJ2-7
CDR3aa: CASSYSGAGEQYF
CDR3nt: TGTGCCAGCAGTTACTCAGGCGCGGGGGAGCAGTACTTC

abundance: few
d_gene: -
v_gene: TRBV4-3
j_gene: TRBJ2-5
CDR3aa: CASSQDLGGKETQYF
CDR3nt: TGCGCCAGCAGCCAAGATCTGGGCGGAAAGGAGACCCAGTACTTC

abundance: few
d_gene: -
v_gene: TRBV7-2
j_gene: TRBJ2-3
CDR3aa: CASKSPGTDTQYF
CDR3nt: TGTGCCAGCAAATCGCCGGGCACAGATACGCAGTATTTT

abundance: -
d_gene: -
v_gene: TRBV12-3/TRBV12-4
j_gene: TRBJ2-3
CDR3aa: CASRDDKPSGTQYF
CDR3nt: TGTGCCAGCAGGGACGATAAGCCTTCGGGAACGCAGTATTTT

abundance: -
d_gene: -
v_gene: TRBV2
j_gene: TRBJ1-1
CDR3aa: CASSEGTTEAFF
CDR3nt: TGTGCCAGCAGTGAAGGGACCACTGAAGCTTTCTTT

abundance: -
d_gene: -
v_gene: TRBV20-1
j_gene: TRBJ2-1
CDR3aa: CSAPRASDEQFF
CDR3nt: TGCAGTGCCCCTCGGGCCTCGGATGAGCAGTTCTTC

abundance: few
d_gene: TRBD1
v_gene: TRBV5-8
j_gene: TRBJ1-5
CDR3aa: CASSRDRGSNQPQHF
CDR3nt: TGTGCCAGCAGCCGGGACAGGGGAAGCAATCAGCCCCAGCATTTT